Below are 13 T cell receptor beta chains sequenced from a single sample in a study of cytomegalovirus exposure and HLA in healthy donors. PCR amplification relied on 60 Vbeta primers (plus 13 Jbeta primers). TCRdb's table, derived via immunoSEQ multiplex PCR, lists solely in-frame clones and lacks some. Here the sample spans more than 150,000 clones, roughly 84% being singletons. The sample taken for sequencing was PBMCs. The origin of the receptors is a girl less than two years old in good health and CMV-seronegative.

This clone was detected only a few times. The CDR3 protein is CASSPLPDFGEQYF. DNA of the CDR3: TGTGCCAGCTCACCACTACCGGACTTCGGCGAGCAGTACTTC. This chain joins TRBV18 and TRBJ2-7; D possibly corresponds to TRBD2 (5 bases). V lost 1 base to trimming and J lost 6 bases, with 13 bases between them. Germline CDR1 and CDR2: KGHSH and LQKENI. This CDR3 has 14 residues.

This chain links TRBV5-1 with TRBJ1-1, with unresolved D. V dropped 0 bases and J dropped 2 bases, with 8 bases sitting between them. Germline values: CDR1 SGHRS, CDR2 YFSETQ. The CDR3 spans 14 residues. The DNA for the CDR3 is TGCGCCAGCAGCTTGGGGCCCTCCAACACTGAAGCTTTCTTT. It yields the protein CASSLGPSNTEAFF.

The chain is built from TRBV5-5 and TRBJ1-1, with TRBD1 identical over 7 bases. With V trimmed by 5 bases and J by 1 base, 5 bases remained unmatched. Germline V CDR1 and CDR2: SGHKS, YYEKEE (reference sequence). The CDR3 sequence is 14 residues long. CDR3 DNA: TGTGCCAGCAGGATGGGACAGACGAACACTGAAGCTTTCTTT. It yields the protein CASRMGQTNTEAFF.

This rearrangement joins TRBV13 to TRBJ2-2; the match to TRBD2 covers 9 bases. The length of the CDR3 is 16 residues. From germline, CDR1 is PRHDT and CDR2 FYEKMQ (reference sequence). Trimming removed 1 base from V and 6 bases from J; junction bases left unmatched: 6. The CDR3 loop is CASSLEGGGAAGELFF. CDR3 nucleotides: TGTGCCAGCAGCTTAGAAGGCGGGGGGGCGGCCGGGGAGCTGTTTTTT.

The chain employs TRBV7-9 and TRBJ2-5, with 8 positions matching TRBD1. There are 15 residues in the CDR3. J lost 5 bases, V lost 5 bases, and 10 bases had no gene match. Germline V gives CDR1 SEHNR, CDR2 FQNEAQ (reference sequence). The DNA of the CDR3 is TGTGCCAGCAGCACCCAGACAGGGGAGCATGAGACCCAGTACTTC. This encodes CASSTQTGEHETQYF.

This chain uses TRBV29-1 with TRBJ1-5; TRBD1 is a possible D gene (6 bases). Germline CDR1 is SQVTM and CDR2 is ANQGSEA. With 4 bases removed from V and 6 bases from J, the gap between germline ends came to 13 bases. The CDR3 runs 13 residues. The CDR3 DNA is TGCAGCGTTGTAGCAGGGGAGGGTCAGCCCCAGCATTTT. As protein: CSVVAGEGQPQHF.

This clone was seen only a few times. The rearrangement joins TRBV30 to TRBJ2-7; the match to TRBD1 covers 9 bases. Germline-derived CDR1 and CDR2 are GTSNPN and SVGIG (reference sequence). V gave up 0 bases and J gave up 6 bases; unmatched junction bases: 3. This CDR3 is 13 amino acids long. Written as DNA, the CDR3 is TGTGCCTGGAGTGTAACAGGGGGCTTCGAGCAGTACTTC. It translates to CAWSVTGGFEQYF.

The table lists this clone with a count of one. The chain carries TRBV19 and TRBJ2-3, with D unclear. Germline lookup yields CDR1 LNHDA and CDR2 SQIVND (reference sequence). V was cut by 10 bases and J by 4 bases, with 6 bases left in between. CDR3 length: 10 amino acids. CDR3 protein: CATYSDTQYF. CDR3 coding DNA: TGTGCCACCTACTCAGATACGCAGTATTTT.

The V gene is TRBV7-2, the J gene TRBJ1-1, with no clear D. The CDR3 loop spans 14 amino acids. Germline V gives CDR1 SGHTA, CDR2 FQGNSA. V lost 1 base and J lost 4, with 10 bases in between. The CDR3 sequence: CASSLVGRITEAFF. CDR3 DNA sequence: TGTGCCAGCAGCTTAGTGGGGAGGATCACTGAAGCTTTCTTT.

The chain combines TRBV5-1 with TRBJ2-2; D call uncertain. Germline CDR1 is SGHRS and CDR2 is YFSETQ. Trimming left V 0 bases short and J 4 bases short, with 10 bases between. The CDR3 spans 15 residues. The CDR3 reads CASSLAQVSTGELFF. DNA for the CDR3: TGCGCCAGCAGCTTGGCACAAGTATCCACCGGGGAGCTGTTTTTT.

As concerns this clone: This same CDR3 is encoded by further DNA sequences in the sample. The chain joins TRBV6-5 to TRBJ1-5; 10 nucleotides line up with TRBD1. V lost 6 bases to trimming and J lost 7 bases; unmatched junction nucleotides: 9. This CDR3 contains 15 residues. Germline values: CDR1 MNHEY, CDR2 SVGAGI. CDR3 sequence: CASSRRQGARQPQHF. DNA of the CDR3: TGTGCCAGCAGCCGTAGACAGGGGGCGAGGCAGCCCCAGCATTTT.

The V gene is TRBV10-3, the J gene TRBJ2-2; 9 bases match TRBD1. V lost 6 bases to trimming and J lost 7 bases; unmatched junction nucleotides: 9. CDR1 is ENHRY, CDR2 SYGVKD, per germline. The CDR3 consists of 15 residues. The CDR3 sequence: CAIRMGQGRDGELFF. DNA of the CDR3: TGTGCCATCAGAATGGGACAGGGAAGAGACGGGGAGCTGTTTTTT.

The V gene is TRBV18, the J gene TRBJ1-5; 9 positions agree with TRBD1. Germline V CDR1 and CDR2: KGHSH, LQKENI. The CDR3 has 15 residues. V lost 4 bases to trimming and J lost 4 bases; unmatched junction nucleotides: 5. CDR3 sequence (DNA): TGTGCCAGCTCACTTGGGACAGGGAATAATCAGCCCCAGCATTTT. Protein sequence: CASSLGTGNNQPQHF.